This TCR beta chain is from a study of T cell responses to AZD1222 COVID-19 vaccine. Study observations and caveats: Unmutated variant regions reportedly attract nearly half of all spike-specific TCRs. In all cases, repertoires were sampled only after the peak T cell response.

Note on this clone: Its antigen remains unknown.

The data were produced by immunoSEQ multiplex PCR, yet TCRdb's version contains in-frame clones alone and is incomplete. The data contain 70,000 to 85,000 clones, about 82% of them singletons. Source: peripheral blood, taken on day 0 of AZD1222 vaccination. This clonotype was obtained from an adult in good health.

As DNA, the CDR3 is TGTGCCAGCAGCCCCGGGGTTAACACTGAAGCTTTCTTT. This translates into CASSPGVNTEAFF. The V call is TRBV2, the J call TRBJ1-1, with D hard to call. The V end lost 6 bases, the J end lost 2 bases, and 10 bases lay between the germline ends. The germline CDR1 and CDR2 sequences are SNHLY and FYNNEI. The CDR3 sequence is 13 residues long. The full variable domain, its missing parts supplied by reference TRBV2 and TRBJ1-1, is EPEVTQTPSHQVTQMGQEVILRCVPISNHLYFYWYRQILGQKVEFLVSFYNNEISEKSEIFDDQFSVERPDGSNFTLKIRSTKLEDSAMYFCASSPGVNTEAFFGQGTRLTVV.